One sample yielded the 19 T cell receptor beta chains listed below, sequenced in a study of blood T cell repertoires in COVID-19. TCRdb keeps only in-frame clones here, not all; method: immunoSEQ multiplex PCR. This table holds 390,000 or so clones, around 87% found once. Sequenced sample: PBMCs or T cells enriched from blood (not recorded which). Receptor source: a woman aged 45-65 years who had recovered from COVID-19.

With respect to this clone: This sample also contains other DNA sequences that code for the same CDR3. The V call is TRBV7-6, the J call TRBJ1-1; D may be TRBD1 (5 bases). Per the germline V gene, CDR1 is SGHVS and CDR2 is FNYEAQ. V lost 1 base and J lost 7, with 10 bases in between. CDR3 length equals 13 residues. The CDR3 DNA is TGTGCCAGCAGCTTAGATCGGGGGAGTGAAGCTTTCTTT. Its protein product is CASSLDRGSEAFF.

This clone was found a few times. J is TRBJ2-1 and V is TRBV19, with 10 bases matching TRBD2. Looked up from germline, CDR1 is LNHDA and CDR2 is SQIVND (reference sequence). J was trimmed by 3 bases and V by 3 bases; bases with no gene match: 2. The CDR3 is 15 residues long. The CDR3: CASSISSGGYNEQFF. CDR3 DNA: TGTGCCAGTAGTATTTCTAGCGGGGGCTACAATGAGCAGTTCTTC. The variable domain in full, completed from reference TRBV19 and TRBJ2-1, reads DGGITQSPKYLFRKEGQNVTLSCEQNLNHDAMYWYRQDPGQGLRLIYYSQIVNDFQKGDIAEGYSVSREKKESFPLTVTSAQKNPTAFYLCASSISSGGYNEQFFGPGTRLTVL.

This clone was counted a few times. The chain employs TRBV12-3 or TRBV12-4 and TRBJ1-6; no definite D call. Trimming shortened V by 4 bases and J by 10 bases, and 11 bases separated the two germline ends. This CDR3 spans 13 amino acids. CDR3 sequence reads: CASSSREGSPLHF. The CDR3 DNA reads as TGTGCCAGCAGTTCTCGGGAGGGATCACCCCTCCACTTT.

The rearrangement links TRBV5-1 to TRBJ1-4, with no clear D. Germline V gives CDR1 SGHRS, CDR2 YFSETQ. With 0 bases removed from V and 4 bases from J, the gap between germline ends came to 7 bases. The CDR3 is 14 residues long. The CDR3 nucleotides read TGCGCCAGCAGCTTGGCCTCGTTTAATGAAAAACTGTTTTTT. It encodes CASSLASFNEKLFF.

This chain connects TRBV6-1 to TRBJ1-2, with D hard to call. The CDR3 has 12 amino acids. V was cut by 3 bases and J by 3 bases, with 5 bases left in between. Looked up from germline, CDR1 is MNHNS and CDR2 is SASEGT. The CDR3 loop is CASSDNHYGYTF. The DNA for the CDR3 is TGTGCCAGCAGTGATAATCACTATGGCTACACCTTC.

The V gene is TRBV28, the J gene TRBJ1-3; 7 nucleotides agree with TRBD1. Germline V gene sequence: CDR1 MDHEN, CDR2 SYDVKM. The CDR3 is made up of 19 amino acids. After removal of 6 bases from V and 0 bases from J, the junction contained 17 bases not matched to a gene. This chain's CDR3 is CASRGTEGVAYRSGNTIYF. Here the CDR3 DNA reads TGTGCCAGCAGGGGGACAGAAGGAGTCGCCTACCGCTCTGGAAACACCATATATTTT. The whole variable domain, remainder taken from reference TRBV28 and TRBJ1-3, is DVKVTQSSRYLVKRTGEKVFLECVQDMDHENMFWYRQDPGLGLRLIYFSYDVKMKEKGDIPEGYSVSREKKERFSLILESASTNQTSMYLCASRGTEGVAYRSGNTIYFGEGSWLTVV.

V is TRBV12-2 and J is TRBJ1-2; the table's D gene call, TRBD1, was not cross checked with the DNA. TRBV12-2 is given as a pseudogene. The length of the CDR3 is 13 residues. The CDR3 DNA reads TGTGCAAGTCGCTTAGCGCCCCAGTATGGCTACACCTTC. The encoded protein is CASRLAPQYGYTF.

V gene TRBV7-9 combines with J gene TRBJ2-7; 9 bases map to TRBD1. The V and J ends lost 6 bases and 4 bases, in that order; junction bases with no gene match: 10. Germline loops: CDR1 SEHNR, CDR2 FQNEAQ (reference sequence). The CDR3 runs to 15 residues. CDR3 loop: CASRPYRGPGYEQYF. DNA of the CDR3: TGTGCCAGCAGACCCTACAGGGGGCCAGGGTACGAGCAGTACTTC.

This clone has only one observation. In DNA form, the CDR3 reads TGCAGTGCTAGTGGACAAGTAGACTATGGCTACACCTTC. It encodes CSASGQVDYGYTF. The rearrangement joins TRBV20-1 to TRBJ1-2; D possibly corresponds to TRBD1 (5 bases). The CDR3 consists of 13 residues. The germline V gene has CDR1 DFQATT and CDR2 SNEGSKA (reference sequence). V lost 3 bases and J lost 3, with 11 bases in between.

The chain links TRBV4-2 to TRBJ1-4, with D tentatively TRBD1 (5 bases). Germline V gene data show CDR1 as LGHNA and CDR2 as YNFKEQ. The V and J ends lost 4 bases and 3 bases respectively, with 15 bases between them. The CDR3 is 16 amino acids. The chain's CDR3 is CASSPSAGLPNEKLFF. CDR3 DNA sequence: TGTGCCAGCAGCCCTTCAGCGGGGCTTCCTAATGAAAAACTGTTTTTT.

The rearrangement joins TRBV30 to TRBJ1-1; TRBD1 aligns across 7 bases. Trimming at V came to 8 bases and at J to 2 bases, leaving 5 bases not matched to a gene. This CDR3 is built from 12 residues. Germline V gene data show CDR1 as GTSNPN and CDR2 as SVGIG (reference sequence). DNA for the CDR3: TGTGCCGGGGACAGATCAAACACTGAAGCTTTCTTT. The encoded protein is CAGDRSNTEAFF.

This sequence joins TRBV4-3 and TRBJ1-3; the match to TRBD1 covers 8 bases. In germline, CDR1 is LGHNA, CDR2 YSLEER. The CDR3 has 15 amino acids. J lost 2 bases, V lost 2 bases, and 2 bases had no gene match. CDR3 region: CASSQRTGTGNTIYF. CDR3 DNA sequence: TGCGCCAGCAGCCAAAGGACAGGGACTGGAAACACCATATATTTT.

The J gene is TRBJ1-1, the V gene TRBV6-5, with unresolved D. Trimming took 0 bases from V and 11 from J, leaving 19 bases between them. There are 15 residues in the CDR3. CDR1 MNHEY and CDR2 SVGAGI come from the germline V gene. Written as DNA, the CDR3 is TGTGCCAGCAGTTACTCAGAGGGCAGGAGGAGTCAGGCTTTCTTT. This translates into CASSYSEGRRSQAFF.

The gene calls are TRBV6-1 and TRBJ1-2, with D perhaps matching TRBD1 (5 bases). Germline values: CDR1 MNHNS, CDR2 SASEGT. V dropped 3 bases and J dropped 6 bases, with 8 bases sitting between them. The length of the CDR3 is 12 residues. In nucleotides, the CDR3 is TGTGCCAGCAGTGACCAGGGTAATGGCTACACCTTC. It is translated as CASSDQGNGYTF.

The gene calls are TRBV5-4 and TRBJ2-1, with TRBD2 matching over 11 bases. With 2 bases clipped from V and 6 bases from J, the junction kept 7 bases outside the gene matches. The CDR3 is made up of 16 amino acids. Germline values: CDR1 SGHNT, CDR2 YYREEE (reference sequence). CDR3 protein: CASSLSTSGAFNEQFF. The CDR3, as DNA: TGTGCCAGCAGCTTATCGACTAGCGGGGCCTTCAATGAGCAGTTCTTC.

The rearrangement joins TRBV6-1 to TRBJ1-3; 12 bases are shared with TRBD1. The CDR3 has 17 amino acids. After removal of 1 base from V and 5 bases from J, the junction contained 6 bases not matched to a gene. CDR1 and CDR2 (germline): MNHNS, SASEGT. The CDR3 DNA reads as TGTGCCAGCAGTGAAGGTTTGGGACAGGGGGCGAGAAACACCATATATTTT. Protein product: CASSEGLGQGARNTIYF.

This clone came up a few times. The chain carries TRBV3-1 (or the pseudogene TRBV3-2) and TRBJ2-1; maybe TRBD2 (6 bases). The CDR3 is 13 amino acids. The germline V gene encodes CDR1 LGHDT and CDR2 YNNKEL (reference sequence). The germline V and J ends were trimmed by 1 base and 10 bases, with 11 bases remaining between them. DNA of the CDR3: TGTGCCAGCAGCCAAGTTCGTGGGAGGGAGCAGTTCTTC. The encoded protein is CASSQVRGREQFF.

The chain is built from TRBV5-1 and TRBJ1-6; possible D gene TRBD1, 6 bases. From germline, CDR1 is SGHRS and CDR2 YFSETQ. This CDR3 region has 15 residues. V was trimmed by 6 bases and J by 8 bases, leaving 18 bases between them. The CDR3 loop is CASTLGQSSHSPLHF. The CDR3 DNA sequence: TGCGCCAGCACCCTAGGACAGAGCTCCCATTCACCCCTCCACTTT.

There are a few counts of this clone. The V and J genes are TRBV25-1 and TRBJ1-1; D unclear. This CDR3 contains 12 residues. V was pared by 9 bases and J by 3 bases, with 11 bases between. CDR1 is MGHDK and CDR2 is SYGVNS in the germline V gene. For the CDR3, the DNA is TGTGCCAGTCAGAACCGGGACACTGAAGCTTTCTTT. It is translated as CASQNRDTEAFF.